The rows below give T cell receptor beta chains drawn from one sample of a study of cytomegalovirus exposure and HLA in healthy donors. Using immunoSEQ multiplex PCR, the repertoire was profiled, and TCRdb retains in-frame clones only, with some absent. This repertoire shows about 120,000 clones, around four fifths found once; its top ten account for 30%. Sequenced material: PBMCs. The source is a man between 60 and 75 years old in good health and CMV-seropositive. CDR3s include the opening cysteine and the closing phenylalanine or tryptophan. The D gene is left open where the match is weak. Not all rows give a size; the values are once, few, many and, for expanded clones, a class.

D,J,size,V,CDR3,DNA
TRBD2,TRBJ2-7,.,TRBV10-3,CAISDSSGFTYEQYF,TGTGCCATCAGTGATTCTAGCGGATTCACCTACGAGCAGTACTTC
.,TRBJ1-1,.,TRBV2,CASSENRNTEAFF,TGTGCCAGCAGTGAGAACAGAAACACTGAAGCTTTCTTT
TRBD1,TRBJ1-2,few,TRBV18,CASSPYRGPVYGYTF,TGTGCCAGCTCACCTTACAGGGGGCCGGTCTATGGCTACACCTTC
TRBD1,TRBJ1-4,few,TRBV9,CASSVASGTVGEKLFF,TGTGCCAGCAGCGTAGCTTCGGGGACAGTTGGGGAAAAACTGTTTTTT
TRBD1,TRBJ1-2,.,TRBV10-2,CASSEGQGYGYTF,TGCGCCAGCAGCGAGGGACAGGGCTATGGCTACACCTTC
TRBD1,TRBJ1-5,.,TRBV7-9,CASSHLGGQRNQPQHF,TGTGCCAGCAGCCACCTAGGGGGACAGCGCAATCAGCCCCAGCATTTT
.,TRBJ2-2,.,TRBV18,CASSPTLPQATNTGELFF,TGTGCCAGCTCACCAACTCTTCCGCAGGCAACAAACACCGGGGAGCTGTTTTTT
TRBD1,TRBJ2-7,few,TRBV6-1,CASSPRQGVAYEQYF,TGTGCCAGCAGCCCTCGACAGGGGGTCGCCTACGAGCAGTACTTC
TRBD2,TRBJ2-1,.,TRBV19,CASSARGGQEDNEQFF,TGTGCCAGTAGTGCTCGGGGAGGGCAGGAAGACAATGAGCAGTTCTTC
.,TRBJ2-4,.,TRBV4-1,CASSEPLAKNSQYF,TGCGCCAGCAGCGAACCACTAGCCAAAAACAGTCAGTACTTC
.,TRBJ1-2,.,TRBV5-4,CASSSARFFGYGYTF,TGTGCCAGCAGCTCCGCCCGTTTCTTCGGCTATGGCTACACCTTC
TRBD1,TRBJ2-7,.,TRBV29-1,CSVMGQRDYEQYF,TGCAGCGTTATGGGACAGCGAGACTACGAGCAGTACTTC
.,TRBJ2-7,.,TRBV6-1,CASSERGTRTYF,TGTGCCAGCAGTGAAAGGGGTACCCGTACGTACTTC
TRBD2,TRBJ2-1,.,TRBV7-9,CASSFLTTSGGTGNEQFF,TGTGCCAGCAGCTTTTTAACGACTAGCGGGGGGACTGGCAATGAGCAGTTCTTC
.,TRBJ1-1,.,TRBV7-3,CASSLTPGEAFF,TGTGCCAGCAGCTTAACTCCCGGTGAAGCTTTCTTT
TRBD1,TRBJ2-2,.,TRBV28,CASRPTGKGSRDGFGTGELFF,TGTGCCAGCAGACCGACAGGGAAAGGGTCGAGAGACGGTTTTGGAACCGGGGAGCTGTTTTTT
.,TRBJ1-2,.,TRBV28,CASGGGSLGYGYTF,TGTGCCAGCGGCGGAGGGTCCCTCGGCTATGGCTACACCTTC
.,TRBJ2-2,.,TRBV18,CASSPGPGELFF,TGTGCCAGCTCACCAGGGCCCGGGGAGCTGTTTTTT
TRBD1,TRBJ1-2,.,TRBV5-1,CASSFGTAANYGYTF,TGCGCCAGCAGCTTTGGGACAGCAGCTAACTATGGCTACACCTTC
.,TRBJ1-5,.,TRBV10-3,CAISELGVNQPQHF,TGTGCCATCAGTGAATTGGGAGTGAATCAGCCCCAGCATTTT
.,TRBJ1-1,.,TRBV2,CASTPEDSSYTEAFF,TGTGCCAGCACCCCAGAGGACAGTTCTTACACTGAAGCTTTCTTT
TRBD2,TRBJ2-3,once,TRBV7-6,CASSLVSGGTDTQYF,TGTGCCAGCAGCTTAGTTAGCGGGGGCACAGATACGCAGTATTTT
TRBD2,TRBJ2-1,few,TRBV2,CASSPLAGAYNEQFF,TGTGCCAGCAGTCCACTAGCGGGGGCATACAATGAGCAGTTCTTC
.,TRBJ1-4,few,TRBV18,CASSPAGSYTNEKLFF,TGTGCCAGCTCCCCCGCCGGGAGTTACACTAATGAAAAACTGTTTTTT
.,TRBJ1-4,.,TRBV19,CASTGVANEKLFF,TGTGCCAGTACGGGGGTTGCTAATGAAAAACTGTTTTTT
TRBD1,TRBJ2-2,.,TRBV10-1,CASSEPGGNTGELFF,TGCGCCAGCAGTGAGCCAGGGGGGAACACCGGGGAGCTGTTTTTT
.,TRBJ2-5,.,TRBV6-6,CASSIDSNQETQYF,TGTGCCAGCAGTATCGACAGCAACCAAGAGACCCAGTACTTC
.,TRBJ2-7,.,TRBV7-9,CASSLSSYEQYF,TGTGCCAGCAGCTTGAGCTCCTACGAGCAGTACTTC
TRBD1,TRBJ2-7,.,TRBV5-6,CASSATSDRGWLEQYF,TGTGCCAGCAGCGCAACCTCGGACAGGGGCTGGCTCGAGCAGTACTTC
TRBD1,TRBJ1-2,.,TRBV28,CASSPRQGRGRGYTF,TGTGCCAGCAGTCCCCGACAGGGACGGGGCCGGGGCTACACCTTC
TRBD1,TRBJ1-5,.,TRBV19,CASSKWDRVSLPQHF,TGTGCCAGTAGCAAATGGGACAGGGTATCGCTGCCCCAGCATTTT
TRBD1,TRBJ1-4,.,TRBV10-2,CASINGTGVEKLFF,TGCGCCAGCATCAACGGGACAGGGGTAGAAAAACTGTTTTTT
TRBD2,TRBJ2-5,.,TRBV7-8,CASSSGLAGIETQYF,TGTGCCAGCAGCTCCGGACTAGCGGGAATAGAGACCCAGTACTTC
.,TRBJ2-1,.,TRBV18,CASSPSLFGSSYNEQFF,TGTGCCAGCTCACCGTCTCTTTTCGGGAGCTCCTACAATGAGCAGTTCTTC
.,TRBJ2-1,.,TRBV4-1,CASSQDRSNNEQFF,TGCGCCAGCAGCCAAGATCGGTCGAACAATGAGCAGTTCTTC
TRBD1,TRBJ1-1,once,TRBV28,CSWGQSVPTEAFF,TGTTCGTGGGGACAGAGTGTTCCCACTGAAGCTTTCTTT
.,TRBJ2-2,.,TRBV19,CASSVRRGPDTGELFF,TGTGCCAGTAGTGTTCGCAGGGGACCGGACACCGGGGAGCTGTTTTTT
TRBD1,TRBJ1-2,.,TRBV5-1,CASRTTGRYGYTF,TGCGCCAGCAGGACGACAGGGCGGTATGGCTACACCTTC
.,TRBJ1-2,.,TRBV7-8,CASSQDRTDRYTF,TGTGCCAGCAGCCAGGACAGAACGGACCGCTACACCTTC
.,TRBJ2-7,.,TRBV11-2,CASSFGVSSYEQYF,TGTGCCAGCAGCTTCGGGGTAAGCTCCTACGAGCAGTACTTC
.,TRBJ1-4,once,TRBV5-1,CASSLGQPATNEKLFF,TGCGCCAGCAGCCTAGGACAGCCAGCAACTAATGAAAAACTGTTTTTT
TRBD1,TRBJ2-3,.,TRBV2,CASSGAGQGTDTQYF,TGTGCCAGCAGTGGGGCGGGACAGGGTACAGATACGCAGTATTTT
.,TRBJ2-7,.,TRBV27,CASSFLPSGNHEQYF,TGTGCCAGCAGTTTCCTCCCATCCGGGAACCACGAGCAGTACTTC
TRBD2,TRBJ2-5,few,TRBV7-2,CASRLSGGSRETQYF,TGTGCCAGCAGACTTAGCGGGGGGTCCAGAGAGACCCAGTACTTC
.,TRBJ1-2,.,TRBV6-5,CASSNGGNGYTF,TGTGCCAGCAGCAACGGGGGAAATGGCTACACCTTC
TRBD1,TRBJ1-1,.,TRBV27,CASSLLSGGTAEAFF,TGTGCCAGCAGTTTATTGTCAGGGGGGACGGCTGAAGCTTTCTTT
TRBD1,TRBJ2-7,.,TRBV4-1,CASSQATGTGIYEQYF,TGCGCCAGCAGCCAAGCAACCGGGACAGGGATCTACGAGCAGTACTTC
.,TRBJ1-1,.,TRBV11-2,CASSLGGGDTEAFF,TGTGCCAGCAGCTTGGGCGGCGGGGACACTGAAGCTTTCTTT
TRBD1,TRBJ1-5,.,TRBV7-9,CASSLARAGGHINQPQHF,TGTGCCAGCAGCTTAGCGCGGGCAGGGGGACATATCAATCAGCCCCAGCATTTT
.,TRBJ1-4,.,TRBV9,CASSPGGANEKLFF,TGTGCCAGCAGCCCGGGGGGGGCTAATGAAAAACTGTTTTTT
TRBD1,TRBJ2-1,.,TRBV9,CASSVRDSPHEQFF,TGTGCCAGCAGCGTAAGGGACAGTCCCCATGAGCAGTTCTTC
.,TRBJ2-7,.,TRBV12-5,CASGLGGYENEQYF,TGTGCTAGTGGTTTGGGGGGCTACGAGAACGAGCAGTACTTC
TRBD1,TRBJ2-7,few,TRBV27,CASSPRTGPYEQYF,TGTGCCAGCAGTCCGAGGACAGGGCCATACGAGCAGTACTTC
.,TRBJ1-5,.,TRBV5-5,CASSLVPGSNQPQHF,TGTGCCAGCAGCTTGGTCCCAGGGAGCAATCAGCCCCAGCATTTT